Shown below are 5 T cell receptor beta chains from a single sample sequenced in a study of T cell changes during pregnancy in multiple sclerosis. TCRdb's table, derived via immunoSEQ multiplex PCR, lists solely in-frame clones and lacks some. The sample shows roughly 76,000 clones, around 90% of them seen only once. The specimen comprised CD4+ T cells from peripheral blood mononuclear cells, sampled after pregnancy. The receptors here all came from a female donor with multiple sclerosis, enrolled in a pregnancy study.

Here the CDR3 reads CASSPRETYNEQFF. Written as DNA, the CDR3 is TGTGCCAGCTCACCCCGAGAAACCTACAATGAGCAGTTCTTC. The chain carries TRBV18 and TRBJ2-1; D is uncertain. V was shortened by 3 bases and J by 2 bases, with 8 bases between the two germline ends. The germline V gene encodes CDR1 KGHSH and CDR2 LQKENI. This CDR3 has 14 amino acids.

The chain recombines TRBV5-1 with TRBJ2-5, with 7 positions matching TRBD2. CDR3 length equals 13 residues. Germline loops: CDR1 SGHRS, CDR2 YFSETQ. The V gene end was trimmed by 3 bases and the J gene end by 7 bases; junction bases not matched to a gene: 6. CDR3 in amino acids: CASSSEGRATQYF. DNA for the CDR3: TGCGCCAGCAGCTCAGAGGGGAGGGCGACCCAGTACTTC. Drawing the rest from reference TRBV5-1 and TRBJ2-5, the complete variable domain is KAGVTQTPRYLIKTRGQQVTLSCSPISGHRSVSWYQQTPGQGLQFLFEYFSETQRNKGNFPGRFSGRQFSNSRSEMNVSTLELGDSALYLCASSSEGRATQYFGPGTRLLVL.

The rearrangement links TRBV7-2 to TRBJ2-1; D is perhaps TRBD2 (6 bases). The CDR3 sequence is 16 residues long. The germline CDR1 and CDR2 sequences are SGHTA and FQGNSA. V was cut by 5 bases and J by 4 bases, with 18 bases left in between. CDR3 region: CASSPRPGVEYNEQFF. CDR3 nucleotide sequence: TGTGCCAGCAGCCCCCGTCCGGGGGTCGAATACAATGAGCAGTTCTTC.

The chain combines TRBV2 with TRBJ1-1; D not resolved. The ends were cut back, 0 bases at V and 5 bases at J, with 13 bases in the middle. The CDR3 length is 15 residues. The germline CDR1 and CDR2 sequences are SNHLY and FYNNEI. This CDR3 reads CASSEALGSGTEAFF. The CDR3 DNA reads as TGTGCCAGCAGTGAAGCGCTTGGGTCAGGTACTGAAGCTTTCTTT.

This clone showed up just once. The V and J genes are TRBV12-5 and TRBJ2-1; D not resolved. The ends were cut back, 4 bases at V and 0 bases at J, with 10 bases in the middle. Germline values: CDR1 LGHNT, CDR2 FRNRAP. This CDR3 region has 15 residues. The CDR3 here is CASGSPGNSYNEQFF. The CDR3 DNA reads TGTGCTAGTGGTTCCCCAGGAAACTCCTACAATGAGCAGTTCTTC.